Listed below are T cell receptor beta chains from one sample, sequenced in a study of OX40 agonist ivuxolimab in advanced cancers. Sequencing used immunoSEQ multiplex PCR; TCRdb keeps in-frame clones, though not all of them. Among about 100,000 clones listed, approximately 91% were seen once. Specimen: CD4+ or CD8+ T cells sorted from blood, collected in a trial of the OX40 agonist ivuxolimab. The source of these receptors is an adult with an advanced solid tumor such as melanoma, head and neck, liver or kidney cancer. CDR3s include the opening cysteine and the closing phenylalanine or tryptophan. D genes are given only for firm matches. Part of the rows lack a size; the others show once, few, many or a class for expanded clones.

TRBV10-3	.	TRBD1	TRBJ2-3	TGTGCCATCAGAGGACAGGGTAGGGGCACAGATACGCAGTATTTT	CAIRGQGRGTDTQYF
TRBV6-1	.	.	TRBJ1-2	TGTGCCAGCAGTGAATACCAGGGGCCCTATGGCTACACCTTC	CASSEYQGPYGYTF
TRBV19	.	.	TRBJ2-3	TGTGCCAGTAGTATTCCCGCAGGGAATTTGACAGATACGCAGTATTTT	CASSIPAGNLTDTQYF
TRBV6-1	.	.	TRBJ2-1	TGTGCCAGCAGTGAGTCGTCCCCTTACAATGAGCAGTTCTTC	CASSESSPYNEQFF
TRBV11-2	.	.	TRBJ2-1	TGTGCCAGCAGCATTACAGGTAGCTCCTACAATGAGCAGTTCTTC	CASSITGSSYNEQFF
TRBV19	.	TRBD1	TRBJ1-6	TGTGCCACCGAGGGACAGGGGAATTCACCCCTCCACTTT	CATEGQGNSPLHF
TRBV5-1	once	TRBD1	TRBJ1-1	TGCGCCAGCAGCCCGCCCGGGTTGGACAGGGCGCCAGCTTTCTTT	CASSPPGLDRAPAFF
TRBV4-1	.	.	TRBJ1-2	TGCGCCAGCAGCCAAGATCCAGGACAGCCATATGGCTACACCTTC	CASSQDPGQPYGYTF
TRBV10-1	.	TRBD2	TRBJ2-2	TGCGCCAGCAGTGAGTTTAGCGGGGGACCGAACACCGGGGAGCTGTTTTTT	CASSEFSGGPNTGELFF
TRBV9	.	.	TRBJ2-1	TGTGCCAGCAGCAGCAGGGCTAGCAATGAGCAGTTCTTC	CASSSRASNEQFF
TRBV11-2	few	.	TRBJ2-1	TGTGCCAGCAGCTCGGAGAAAGACTACAATGAGCAGTTCTTC	CASSSEKDYNEQFF
TRBV5-6	.	TRBD1	TRBJ2-5	TGTGCCAGCAGCTCATCCGGACAGGGGAGAGGAGAGACCCAGTACTTC	CASSSSGQGRGETQYF
TRBV6-5	.	.	TRBJ2-1	TGTGCCAGCAGTCTACAGGGAAGCTCCTACAATGAGCAGTTCTTC	CASSLQGSSYNEQFF
TRBV5-1	.	TRBD1	TRBJ2-2	TGCGCCAGCAGCTCGTACTCGACAGGGGGCCTTACCGGGGAGCTGTTTTTT	CASSSYSTGGLTGELFF
TRBV7-9	.	.	TRBJ1-5	TGTGCCAGCAGCTTAACACCCCTGGGACTCCCGAGCAATCAGCCCCAGCATTTT	CASSLTPLGLPSNQPQHF
TRBV7-9	.	.	TRBJ2-7	TGTGCCAGCAGCTTAGTTCGGTCTGCGAGCTCCTACGAGCAGTACTTC	CASSLVRSASSYEQYF
TRBV27	.	.	TRBJ2-7	TGTGCCAGCAGTTTAAAGCGGGCCGGTCAAATCTCCTACGAGCAGTACTTC	CASSLKRAGQISYEQYF
TRBV19	.	TRBD2	TRBJ2-3	TGTGCCAGTACCGAACTAGCGGGAGCTGGGGGTACGCAGTATTTT	CASTELAGAGGTQYF
TRBV7-8	.	TRBD2	TRBJ2-1	TGTGCCAGCAGCTTAGCGATTTCGGGGGGGCGCTTTGAGCAGTTCTTC	CASSLAISGGRFEQFF
TRBV4-1	.	.	TRBJ1-2	TGCGCCAGCAGCCCGCAGACAGAACTCTATGGCTACACCTTC	CASSPQTELYGYTF
TRBV2	once	TRBD2	TRBJ2-1	TGTGCCAGCAGCCGATATGAGGGACTAGCGTTAGGGAATGAGCAGTTCTTC	CASSRYEGLALGNEQFF
TRBV2	.	.	TRBJ2-1	TGTGCCAGCGAGGAGGGGGGGTACAATGAGCAGTTCTTC	CASEEGGYNEQFF
TRBV6-1	.	.	TRBJ1-2	TGTGCCAGCAGCCTGGACAGCTATGGCTACACCTTC	CASSLDSYGYTF
TRBV16	.	.	TRBJ2-1	TGTGCCAGCAGCCAGCAGGGGAGTATCGGCAATGAGCAGTTCTTC	CASSQQGSIGNEQFF
TRBV5-6	.	.	TRBJ2-7	TGTGCCAGCAGCCCCTCAGGAGGGGGTACCTACGAGCAGTACTTC	CASSPSGGGTYEQYF
TRBV10-3	few	.	TRBJ1-6	TGTGCCATTCGGAGGGGGGGACGGGGTTCACCCCTCCACTTT	CAIRRGGRGSPLHF
TRBV11-2	.	TRBD1	TRBJ2-7	TGTGCCAGCAGTCGGGACAGCTCCTACGAGCAGTACTTC	CASSRDSSYEQYF
TRBV5-1	.	.	TRBJ1-1	TGCGCCAGCAGCCGGGGGCAAGGTCTTTCAGCTTTCTTT	CASSRGQGLSAFF
TRBV28	.	TRBD2	TRBJ2-7	TGTGCCAGCAGTTTACCCGCCGTGAGCGGGAGGCCCTACGAGCAGTACTTC	CASSLPAVSGRPYEQYF
TRBV6-1	.	.	TRBJ2-5	TGTGCCAGCAGTGAAGTGAGTCCCACCGGGGCCCAGTACTTC	CASSEVSPTGAQYF
TRBV5-1	.	.	TRBJ2-5	TGCGCCAGCAGCTTGGGCGGCACAACCCAGTACTTC	CASSLGGTTQYF
TRBV4-2	.	.	TRBJ1-6	TGTGCCAGCAGCCAATTCGGGGACCCCAGCTCCTATAATTCACCCCTCCACTTT	CASSQFGDPSSYNSPLHF
TRBV5-1	.	.	TRBJ2-5	TGCGCCAGCAACCGGGACGACCAAGAGACCCAGTACTTC	CASNRDDQETQYF
TRBV28	few	TRBD1	TRBJ1-5	TGTGCCAGCAGATCAGGGGGGCGCTGGAATCAGCCCCAGCATTTT	CASRSGGRWNQPQHF
TRBV9	.	.	TRBJ2-5	TGTGCCAGCAGCGTAGGGGCAGGGAGAGAGACCCAGTACTTC	CASSVGAGRETQYF
TRBV11-2	.	.	TRBJ1-1	TGTGCCAGCAGCCCCCCTCGGGACAACACTGAAGCTTTCTTT	CASSPPRDNTEAFF
TRBV7-2	.	.	TRBJ1-1	TGTGCCAGCAGCTTAGTTTCCAGCCGGAACACTGAAGCTTTCTTT	CASSLVSSRNTEAFF
TRBV30	.	.	TRBJ2-1	TGTGCCTGGAGTGTTTGGGCGTACAATGAGCAGTTCTTC	CAWSVWAYNEQFF
TRBV11-3	.	TRBD2	TRBJ2-1	TGTGCCAGCAGCCCCGGGGATGGGACTAGCGGATACAATGAGCAGTTCTTC	CASSPGDGTSGYNEQFF
TRBV19	.	TRBD1	TRBJ1-2	TGTGCCAGTAGGATCCAGGGGGTCTATGGCTACACCTTC	CASRIQGVYGYTF
TRBV7-6	.	.	TRBJ2-7	TGTGCCAGCAGCCCAGGGACCGGGATTGCGAGCGAGCAGTACTTC	CASSPGTGIASEQYF
TRBV9	.	.	TRBJ2-4	TGTGCCAGCAGCGTAGGCACTGGGCAGTACATTCAGTACTTC	CASSVGTGQYIQYF
TRBV6-6	.	TRBD1	TRBJ1-1	TGTGCCAGCAGAAACAGGGGGCTCACTGAAGCTTTCTTT	CASRNRGLTEAFF
TRBV7-8	.	.	TRBJ1-1	TGTGCCAGCAACCCAGATGGGACCAGGAACACTGAAGCTTTCTTT	CASNPDGTRNTEAFF
TRBV7-6	.	TRBD1	TRBJ2-1	TGTGCCAGCAGCCTGGGACAGGGTGTGTGGGATGAGCAGTTCTTC	CASSLGQGVWDEQFF
TRBV19	once	.	TRBJ1-4	TGTGCCAGTAGTATTTCAGTGGCTAATGAAAAACTGTTTTTT	CASSISVANEKLFF
TRBV19	.	.	TRBJ2-6	TGTGCCAGTAGTAGCGGTGCCATTGGGGCCAACGTCCTGACTTTC	CASSSGAIGANVLTF
TRBV6-1	few	.	TRBJ2-7	TGTGCCAGCAGTGACTTCTACGAGCAGTACTTC	CASSDFYEQYF
TRBV5-1	.	TRBD2	TRBJ2-5	TGCGCCAGCAGTTCTCAGGCGGGAGGATTGGGGACCCAGTACTTC	CASSSQAGGLGTQYF
TRBV25-1	.	.	TRBJ1-1	TGTGCCAGCAGTGAATTTGGGACCGTGAACACTGAAGCTTTCTTT	CASSEFGTVNTEAFF
TRBV10-3	.	.	TRBJ1-2	TGTGCCATCAGTGAGTCCGGGGGCATCTATGGCTACACCTTC	CAISESGGIYGYTF
TRBV5-1	.	TRBD1	TRBJ2-7	TGCGCCAGCAGTAGGGACAGTGTAAGCTACGAGCAGTACTTC	CASSRDSVSYEQYF
TRBV9	few	TRBD2	TRBJ2-7	TGTGCCAGCAGCGTAGGGGGGGGAGCCTACGAGCAGTACTTC	CASSVGGGAYEQYF
TRBV5-1	.	TRBD1	TRBJ1-2	TGCGCCAGCAGCCAGACAGGGCTATATGGCTACACCTTC	CASSQTGLYGYTF